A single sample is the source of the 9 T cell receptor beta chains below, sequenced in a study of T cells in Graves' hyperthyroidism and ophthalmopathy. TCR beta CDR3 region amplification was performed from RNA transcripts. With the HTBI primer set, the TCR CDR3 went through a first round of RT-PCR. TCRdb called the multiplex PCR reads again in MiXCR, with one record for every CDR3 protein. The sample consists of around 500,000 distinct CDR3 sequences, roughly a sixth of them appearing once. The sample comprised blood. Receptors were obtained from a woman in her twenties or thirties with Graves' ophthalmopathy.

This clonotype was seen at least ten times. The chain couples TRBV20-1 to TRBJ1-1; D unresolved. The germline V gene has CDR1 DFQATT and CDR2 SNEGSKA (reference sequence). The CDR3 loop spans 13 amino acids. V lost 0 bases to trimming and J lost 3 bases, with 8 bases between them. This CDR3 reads CSARETSDTEAFF. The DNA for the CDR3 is TGCAGTGCTAGAGAAACCTCGGACACTGAAGCTTTCTTT.

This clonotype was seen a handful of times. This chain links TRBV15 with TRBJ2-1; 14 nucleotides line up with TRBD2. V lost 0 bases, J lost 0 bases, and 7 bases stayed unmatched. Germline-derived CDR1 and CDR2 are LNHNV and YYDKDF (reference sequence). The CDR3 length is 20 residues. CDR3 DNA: TGTGCCACCAGCAGAGATTCCAGACTAGCGGGAGGGTTCTCCTACAATGAGCAGTTCTTC. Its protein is CATSRDSRLAGGFSYNEQFF.

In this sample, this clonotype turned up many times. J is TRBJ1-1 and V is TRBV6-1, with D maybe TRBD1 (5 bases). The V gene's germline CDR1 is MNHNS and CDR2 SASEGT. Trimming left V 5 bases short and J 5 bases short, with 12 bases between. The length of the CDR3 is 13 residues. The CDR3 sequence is CASSPTVRTEAFF. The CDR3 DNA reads TGTGCCAGCAGTCCGACAGTGCGGACTGAAGCTTTCTTT.

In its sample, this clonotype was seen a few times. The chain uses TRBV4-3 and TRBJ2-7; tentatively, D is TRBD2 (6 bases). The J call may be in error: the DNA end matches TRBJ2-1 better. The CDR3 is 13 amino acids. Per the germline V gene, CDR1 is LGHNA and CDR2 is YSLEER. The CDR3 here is CASSQDGGYEQFF. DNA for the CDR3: TGCGCCAGCAGCCAAGATGGGGGGTACGAGCAGTTCTTC.

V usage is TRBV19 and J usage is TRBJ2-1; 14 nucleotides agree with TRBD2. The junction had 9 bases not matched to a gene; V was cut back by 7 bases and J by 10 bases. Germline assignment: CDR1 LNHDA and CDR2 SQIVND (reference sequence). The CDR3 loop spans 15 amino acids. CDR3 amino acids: CASTLGTSGSWEQFF. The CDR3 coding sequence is TGTGCCAGTACCCTTGGGACTAGCGGGAGCTGGGAGCAGTTCTTC.

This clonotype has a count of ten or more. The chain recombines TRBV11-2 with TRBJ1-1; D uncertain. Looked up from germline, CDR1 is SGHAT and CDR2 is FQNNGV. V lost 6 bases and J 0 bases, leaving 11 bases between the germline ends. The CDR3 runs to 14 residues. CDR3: CASSRDFMNTEAFF. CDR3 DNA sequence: TGTGCCAGCAGTCGTGATTTCATGAACACTGAAGCTTTCTTT.

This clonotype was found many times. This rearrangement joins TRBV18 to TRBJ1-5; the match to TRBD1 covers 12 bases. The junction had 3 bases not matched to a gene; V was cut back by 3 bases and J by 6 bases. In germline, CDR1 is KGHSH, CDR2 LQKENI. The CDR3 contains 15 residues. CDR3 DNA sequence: TGTGCCAGCTCACCCGGGACAGGGGGCGGTCAGCCCCAGCATTTT. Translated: CASSPGTGGGQPQHF.

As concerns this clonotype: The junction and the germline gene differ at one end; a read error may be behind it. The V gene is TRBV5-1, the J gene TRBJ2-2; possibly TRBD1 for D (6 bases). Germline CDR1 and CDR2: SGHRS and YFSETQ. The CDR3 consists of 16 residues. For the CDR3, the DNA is TGCGCCAGCAGCTTGTTTGGGGGCTTGAACACCGGGGAGCTGTTGTTT. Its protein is CASSLFGGLNTGELLF.

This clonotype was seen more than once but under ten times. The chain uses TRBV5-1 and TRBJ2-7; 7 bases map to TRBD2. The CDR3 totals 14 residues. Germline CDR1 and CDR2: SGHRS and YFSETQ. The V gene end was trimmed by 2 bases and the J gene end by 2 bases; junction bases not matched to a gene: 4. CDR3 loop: CASSFGGVAYEQYF. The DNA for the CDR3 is TGCGCCAGCAGCTTTGGGGGGGTGGCCTACGAGCAGTACTTC.